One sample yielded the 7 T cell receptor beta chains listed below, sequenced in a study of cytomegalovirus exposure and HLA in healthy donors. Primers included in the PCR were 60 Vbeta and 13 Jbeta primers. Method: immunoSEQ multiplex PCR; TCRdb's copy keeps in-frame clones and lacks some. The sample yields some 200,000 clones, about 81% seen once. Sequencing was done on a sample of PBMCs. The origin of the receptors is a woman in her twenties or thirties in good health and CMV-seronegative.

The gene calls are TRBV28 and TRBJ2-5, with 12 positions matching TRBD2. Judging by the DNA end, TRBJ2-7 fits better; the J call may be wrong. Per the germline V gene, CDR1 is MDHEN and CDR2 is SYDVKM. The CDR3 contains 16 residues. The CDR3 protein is CASSLGLAGTSYEQYF. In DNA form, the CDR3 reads TGTGCCAGCAGTCTCGGACTAGCGGGGACCTCCTACGAGCAGTACTTC.

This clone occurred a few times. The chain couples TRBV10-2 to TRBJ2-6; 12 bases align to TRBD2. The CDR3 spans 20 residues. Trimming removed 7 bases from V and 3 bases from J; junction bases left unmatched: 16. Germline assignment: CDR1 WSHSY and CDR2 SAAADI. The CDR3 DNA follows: TGCGCCAGCACCTCCCGGGAGACTAGCGGGGGACCGGGTGGGGCCAACGTCCTGACTTTC. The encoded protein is CASTSRETSGGPGGANVLTF.

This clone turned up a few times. CDR3 nucleotide sequence: TGTGCCAGCAGCTTCGGACAGAGGAACACCGGGGAGCTGTTTTTT. Translation: CASSFGQRNTGELFF. This chain connects TRBV11-3 to TRBJ2-2, with D possibly TRBD1 on 6 matching bases. CDR3 length: 15 amino acids. Germline V CDR1 and CDR2: SGHNT, YENEEA. V lost 3 bases and J lost 1, with 9 bases in between.

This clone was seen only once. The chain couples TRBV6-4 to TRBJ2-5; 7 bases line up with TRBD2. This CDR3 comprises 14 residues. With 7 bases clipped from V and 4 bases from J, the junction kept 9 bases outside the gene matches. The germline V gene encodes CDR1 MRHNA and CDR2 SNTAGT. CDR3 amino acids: CASTSGIPRETQYF. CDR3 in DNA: TGTGCCAGCACAAGCGGGATACCCCGAGAGACCCAGTACTTC.

The CDR3 loop is CASSHGQALTPGNTIYF. The CDR3 DNA reads as TGCGCCAGCAGCCACGGACAGGCCTTAACCCCCGGAAACACCATATATTTT. The chain links TRBV4-3 to TRBJ2-2; 7 bases fit TRBD1. The assigned J gene may be wrong: the sequence end matches TRBJ1-3 better. The CDR3 consists of 17 residues. Germline loops: CDR1 LGHNA, CDR2 YSLEER.

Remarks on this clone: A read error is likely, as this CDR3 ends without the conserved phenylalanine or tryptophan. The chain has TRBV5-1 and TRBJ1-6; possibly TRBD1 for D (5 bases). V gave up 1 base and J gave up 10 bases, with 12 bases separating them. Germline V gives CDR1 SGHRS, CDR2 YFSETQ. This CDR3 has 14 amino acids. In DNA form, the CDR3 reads TGCGCCAGCAGCTTGCAGGGATTTAGGTCACCCCTCCACCTT. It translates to CASSLQGFRSPLHL.

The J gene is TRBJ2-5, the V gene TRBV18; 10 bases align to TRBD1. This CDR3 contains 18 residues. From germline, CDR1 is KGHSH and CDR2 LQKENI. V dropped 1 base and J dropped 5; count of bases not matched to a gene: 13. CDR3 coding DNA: TGTGCCAGCTCACCACTCCGGACAGGGGGTGTCGTCGGGGAGACCCAGTACTTC. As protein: CASSPLRTGGVVGETQYF.